The 14 T cell receptor beta chains below all came from one sample that was sequenced in a study of siplizumab effects on memory and regulatory T cells. The method was immunoSEQ multiplex PCR; TCRdb's version includes in-frame clones alone and lacks a portion of them. Among 110,000 or so clones, approximately 94% were seen once, and the ten largest hold 0.32%. What was sequenced was CD4+ T cells sorted from blood. Every receptor here comes from a human donor in good health.

The gene calls are TRBV7-6 and TRBJ2-3; the match to TRBD2 covers 8 bases. The CDR3 totals 16 residues. Losses at the gene ends were 1 base for V and 1 base for J; bases not matched to a gene: 4. The germline gives CDR1 SGHVS, CDR2 FNYEAQ. The CDR3 sequence is CASSLVVGGGTDTQYF. The CDR3 DNA reads TGTGCCAGCAGCTTAGTTGTCGGGGGGGGCACAGATACGCAGTATTTT.

The chain carries TRBV6-1 and TRBJ2-3, with a tentative D call TRBD2 (6 bases). Germline CDR1 is MNHNS and CDR2 is SASEGT. This CDR3 spans 11 amino acids. V was trimmed by 11 bases and J by 3 bases, leaving 9 bases between them. As DNA, the CDR3 is TGTGCCTCTAGCGTTACAGATACGCAGTATTTT. Encoded protein: CASSVTDTQYF.

This chain links TRBV5-4 with TRBJ2-1, with 13 bases identical to TRBD2. The V segment lost 4 bases and the J segment 4 bases; nucleotides outside the gene matches: 8. Per the germline V gene, CDR1 is SGHNT and CDR2 is YYREEE (reference sequence). The CDR3 is 17 amino acids. The CDR3 DNA sequence: TGTGCCAGCAGCCCAACTAGCGGGGGGGCGAAATACAATGAGCAGTTCTTC. It encodes CASSPTSGGAKYNEQFF.

The chain couples TRBV5-4 to TRBJ2-7; 11 bases are a match to TRBD2. The CDR3 loop spans 15 amino acids. V shed 2 bases and J 7 bases; nucleotides not matched to a gene: 8. Germline assignment: CDR1 SGHNT and CDR2 YYREEE (reference sequence). The CDR3 region is CASSFPGLAATEQYF. The CDR3 nucleotides read TGTGCCAGCAGCTTTCCGGGACTAGCGGCTACAGAGCAGTACTTC.

The CDR3 loop is CAWKDRGQETQYF. The DNA of the CDR3 is TGTGCCTGGAAGGACAGGGGACAAGAGACCCAGTACTTC. The chain links TRBV30 to TRBJ2-5; the match to TRBD1 covers 9 bases. The CDR3 is 13 residues long. J lost 2 bases, V lost 4 bases, and 2 bases had no gene match. CDR1 is GTSNPN, CDR2 SVGIG, per germline (reference sequence).

This chain uses TRBV11-2 with TRBJ1-1; a possible D gene is TRBD1 (5 bases). The CDR3 has 14 residues. Germline values: CDR1 SGHAT, CDR2 FQNNGV. The ends were cut back, 4 bases at V and 7 bases at J, with 16 bases in the middle. CDR3 protein: CASSSPGRSSEAFF. In DNA form, the CDR3 reads TGTGCCAGCAGCTCACCGGGACGGTCAAGTGAAGCTTTCTTT. The whole variable domain, remainder taken from reference TRBV11-2 and TRBJ1-1, is EAGVAQSPRYKIIEKRQSVAFWCNPISGHATLYWYQQILGQGPKLLIQFQNNGVVDDSQLPKDRFSAERLKGVDSTLKIQPAKLEDSAVYLCASSSPGRSSEAFFGQGTRLTVV.

This clone has only one observation. The chain employs TRBV30 and TRBJ1-5; the D gene is possibly TRBD1 (5 bases). This CDR3 is 14 amino acids long. The germline V gene encodes CDR1 GTSNPN and CDR2 SVGIG (reference sequence). V lost 0 bases to trimming and J lost 7 bases, with 13 bases between them. CDR3 bases: TGTGCCTGGAGTGTATCAGGCCCAGGGCAGCCCCAGCATTTT. This codes for CAWSVSGPGQPQHF.

The rearrangement joins TRBV20-1 to TRBJ2-3; D unresolved. The germline V gene encodes CDR1 DFQATT and CDR2 SNEGSKA (reference sequence). This CDR3 is built from 10 residues. With 4 bases removed from V and 12 bases from J, the gap between germline ends came to 11 bases. This chain's CDR3 is CSANRRAQYF. The CDR3 DNA is TGCAGTGCTAACCGCCGAGCCCAGTATTTT.

The chain carries TRBV18 and TRBJ2-2; 7 positions agree with TRBD1. This CDR3 has 16 residues. In germline, CDR1 is KGHSH, CDR2 LQKENI. J was trimmed by 3 bases and V by 4 bases; bases with no gene match: 8. The CDR3 loop is CASSRDRVGDTGELFF. In DNA, the CDR3 is TGTGCCAGCTCACGAGACAGGGTGGGAGACACCGGGGAGCTGTTTTTT.

The J gene is TRBJ2-5, the V gene TRBV7-2; perhaps TRBD2 as D (5 bases). The length of the CDR3 is 15 residues. V was cut by 5 bases and J by 0 bases, with 13 bases left in between. The V gene's germline CDR1 is SGHTA and CDR2 FQGNSA. The chain's CDR3 is CASSMGRRYQETQYF. The CDR3, as DNA: TGTGCCAGCAGCATGGGCAGGAGGTACCAAGAGACCCAGTACTTC.

This clone was seen a single time. The CDR3, as DNA: TGTGCCAGCTCACCGCTCCAAGAGACCCAGTACTTC. Amino acid sequence: CASSPLQETQYF. This sequence joins TRBV18 and TRBJ2-5; D gene unclear. The CDR3 consists of 12 residues. V was clipped by 3 bases and J by 1 base, with 3 bases between them. Germline-derived CDR1 and CDR2 are KGHSH and LQKENI.

This chain joins TRBV5-1 and TRBJ2-2; 9 nucleotides match TRBD2. The CDR3 is 15 amino acids. Looked up from germline, CDR1 is SGHRS and CDR2 is YFSETQ. V gave up 5 bases and J gave up 3 bases; unmatched junction bases: 5. The CDR3 DNA is TGCGCCAGCAGTTCTAGCGGGATTTACACCGGGGAGCTGTTTTTT. Its protein product is CASSSSGIYTGELFF. Together with reference TRBV5-1 and TRBJ2-2, the CDR3 gives the full variable domain: KAGVTQTPRYLIKTRGQQVTLSCSPISGHRSVSWYQQTPGQGLQFLFEYFSETQRNKGNFPGRFSGRQFSNSRSEMNVSTLELGDSALYLCASSSSGIYTGELFFGEGSRLTVL.

This clone is a singleton in its sample. The chain carries TRBV9 and TRBJ1-2; D is ambiguous. CDR3 length equals 18 residues. V was shortened by 0 bases and J by 0 bases, with 18 bases between the two germline ends. Germline V gene data show CDR1 as SGDLS and CDR2 as YYNGEE. CDR3 coding DNA: TGTGCCAGCAGCGTAGGAGGGCTCTCCACCGGCCCTAACTATGGCTACACCTTC. Protein sequence: CASSVGGLSTGPNYGYTF.

V gene TRBV5-8 combines with J gene TRBJ2-2; D gene ambiguous. Trimming took 1 base from V and 3 from J, leaving 1 base between them. In germline, CDR1 is SGHTS, CDR2 YDEGEE. The CDR3 has 12 residues. The DNA for the CDR3 is TGTGCCAGCAGCTTGTACACCGGGGAGCTGTTTTTT. It is translated as CASSLYTGELFF.